These 22 T cell receptor beta chains originate from one sample sequenced in a study of T cell responses to AZD1222 COVID-19 vaccine. Profiled with immunoSEQ multiplex PCR; TCRdb holds only in-frame clones, not every one. The table includes around 86,000 clones, around 90% detected once. The sample in question was peripheral blood, obtained on day 0 of AZD1222 vaccination. The receptors originated from an adult in good health.

CDR3 sequence (DNA): TGTGCCAGCAGCCAAGGGGGGCGTAACTATGGCTACACCTTC. Translated: CASSQGGRNYGYTF. The J gene is TRBJ1-2, the V gene TRBV14; weak D call: TRBD1 (6 bases). This CDR3 contains 14 residues. Germline lookup yields CDR1 SGHDN and CDR2 FVKESK. V was clipped by 1 base and J by 1 base, with 7 bases between them.

The chain has TRBV7-9 and TRBJ2-5; 7 nucleotides line up with TRBD1. V shed 3 bases, J shed 1 base, and the junction held 5 bases outside the gene matches. Germline CDR1 reads SEHNR; CDR2 reads FQNEAQ (reference sequence). The length of the CDR3 is 15 residues. DNA for the CDR3: TGTGCCAGCAGCTTCGCATGGGACAGCCAAGAGACCCAGTACTTC. It translates to CASSFAWDSQETQYF.

This chain uses TRBV9 with TRBJ1-3; D is undetermined. Trimming stripped 0 bases from V and 0 bases from J, with 7 bases between. The CDR3 consists of 15 residues. Germline CDR1 is SGDLS and CDR2 is YYNGEE. CDR3 nucleotide sequence: TGTGCCAGCAGCGTAGGCAGCCTCTCTGGAAACACCATATATTTT. Encoded protein: CASSVGSLSGNTIYF.

The V call is TRBV6-4, the J call TRBJ1-5, with D possibly matching TRBD1 (6 bases). Deletions cut 7 bases from V and 6 bases from J, with 19 bases between. CDR3 size: 15 residues. The germline CDR1 and CDR2 sequences are MRHNA and SNTAGT. For the CDR3, the DNA is TGTGCCAGCAAGCCCCGGGACATGGGCGCTCAGCCCCAGCATTTT. This translates into CASKPRDMGAQPQHF.

V and J are TRBV5-1 and TRBJ1-2, with D hard to call. Looked up from germline, CDR1 is SGHRS and CDR2 is YFSETQ. Trimming removed 0 bases at V and 9 bases at J, with 9 bases between. The CDR3 covers 12 residues. As DNA, the CDR3 is TGCGCCAGCAGCTTGGCGCAGCGGAGCTACACCTTC. As protein: CASSLAQRSYTF. Full variable domain (remainder filled in from reference TRBV5-1 and TRBJ1-2): KAGVTQTPRYLIKTRGQQVTLSCSPISGHRSVSWYQQTPGQGLQFLFEYFSETQRNKGNFPGRFSGRQFSNSRSEMNVSTLELGDSALYLCASSLAQRSYTFGSGTRLTVV.

The chain combines TRBV7-2 with TRBJ2-1, with 11 bases identical to TRBD1. J was trimmed by 6 bases and V by 6 bases; bases with no gene match: 10. Germline V lookup: CDR1 SGHTA, CDR2 FQGNSA. This CDR3 spans 16 amino acids. In DNA, the CDR3 is TGTGCCAGCAGACGCACCGGACAGGGGGCGATCAATGAGCAGTTCTTC. The encoded protein is CASRRTGQGAINEQFF. Full variable domain (remainder filled in from reference TRBV7-2 and TRBJ2-1): GAGVSQSPSNKVTEKGKDVELRCDPISGHTALYWYRQSLGQGLEFLIYFQGNSAPDKSGLPSDRFSAERTGGSVSTLTIQRTQQEDSAVYLCASRRTGQGAINEQFFGPGTRLTVL.

The V and J genes are TRBV7-2 and TRBJ1-1, with D tentatively TRBD1 (6 bases). This CDR3 contains 16 residues. Between the trimmed V and J ends, which lost 4 bases and 1 base, there was a span of 16 bases. Germline V CDR1 and CDR2: SGHTA, FQGNSA. DNA of the CDR3: TGTGCCAGCAGCTCTAGCGGGGGGGCCTCGAACACTGAAGCTTTCTTT. It specifies CASSSSGGASNTEAFF. The full variable domain, with the rest looked up from reference TRBV7-2 and TRBJ1-1, is GAGVSQSPSNKVTEKGKDVELRCDPISGHTALYWYRQSLGQGLEFLIYFQGNSAPDKSGLPSDRFSAERTGGSVSTLTIQRTQQEDSAVYLCASSSSGGASNTEAFFGQGTRLTVV.

The chain uses TRBV11-3 and TRBJ2-3, with TRBD2 matching 11 bases. CDR1 is SGHNT, CDR2 YENEEA, per germline. The CDR3 consists of 16 residues. J lost 2 bases, V lost 5 bases, and 6 bases had no gene match. The CDR3 DNA reads TGTGCCAGCAGCGCGGGGACTAGCGGATCCACAGATACGCAGTATTTT. Translated: CASSAGTSGSTDTQYF.

In this sample, this clone turned up a few times. The rearrangement joins TRBV6-2 or TRBV6-3 to TRBJ1-2; D is unresolved. Trimming stripped 5 bases from V and 6 bases from J, with 13 bases between. Per germline, CDR1 MNHEY and CDR2 SVGEGT. The CDR3 runs to 13 residues. The CDR3 bases are TGTGCCAGCAGTACAAGGGATCCTGATGGCTACACCTTC. It translates to CASSTRDPDGYTF.

This rearrangement joins TRBV9 to TRBJ1-1, with 9 bases lining up with TRBD1. V was clipped by 3 bases and J by 4 bases; unmatched bases: 7. This CDR3 is 15 amino acids long. Germline values: CDR1 SGDLS, CDR2 YYNGEE. The CDR3 bases are TGTGCCAGCAGCGCCGTCCTACAGGGGGCCACTGAAGCTTTCTTT. Amino acids: CASSAVLQGATEAFF.

The V call is TRBV7-3, the J call TRBJ1-5, with D maybe TRBD1 (5 bases). The ends were cut back, 5 bases at V and 9 bases at J, with 14 bases in the middle. The CDR3 sequence is 13 residues long. Germline-derived CDR1 and CDR2 are SGHTA and FQGTGA. CDR3: CASSETGLGPQHF. CDR3 in DNA: TGTGCCAGCAGCGAAACAGGTCTGGGGCCCCAGCATTTT.

The chain couples TRBV6-1 to TRBJ1-2; TRBD1 matches 10 bases. The CDR3 covers 16 residues. Losses at the gene ends were 3 bases for V and 8 bases for J; bases not matched to a gene: 12. Per germline, CDR1 MNHNS and CDR2 SASEGT. CDR3: CASSENIRQGAWGYTF. The CDR3 DNA sequence: TGTGCCAGCAGTGAGAATATCCGACAGGGGGCATGGGGCTACACCTTC.

V and J are TRBV7-2 and TRBJ2-7, with TRBD2 matching 10 bases. The ends lost 4 bases at V and 6 bases at J; junction bases unmatched: 9. CDR1 is SGHTA and CDR2 is FQGNSA in the germline V gene. The CDR3 length is 15 residues. CDR3 region: CASSSRSGGAVEQYF. For the CDR3, the DNA is TGTGCCAGCAGCTCAAGGAGCGGGGGGGCGGTCGAGCAGTACTTC. The entire variable domain, with the rest obtained from reference TRBV7-2 and TRBJ2-7, is as follows: GAGVSQSPSNKVTEKGKDVELRCDPISGHTALYWYRQSLGQGLEFLIYFQGNSAPDKSGLPSDRFSAERTGGSVSTLTIQRTQQEDSAVYLCASSSRSGGAVEQYFGPGTRLTVT.

The rearrangement uses TRBV4-1 and TRBJ2-7; 7 positions match TRBD2. Germline lookup yields CDR1 MGHRA and CDR2 YSYEKL. This CDR3 contains 14 residues. The J segment lost 0 bases and the V segment lost 2 bases, leaving 1 base of the junction unmatched. This chain's CDR3 is CASSQWDYSYEQYF. DNA for the CDR3: TGCGCCAGCAGCCAATGGGACTACTCCTACGAGCAGTACTTC.

The V call is TRBV24-1, the J call TRBJ2-3, with a weak D call TRBD2 (5 bases). Germline CDR1 and CDR2: KGHDR and SFDVKD. This CDR3 is 14 amino acids long. Trimming shortened V by 7 bases and J by 1 base, and 11 bases separated the two germline ends. CDR3 sequence: CATSRGRGTDTQYF. The CDR3 region has the DNA TGTGCCACCAGCAGAGGGAGAGGCACAGATACGCAGTATTTT.

As regards this clone: The sample contains more than one DNA sequence encoding this CDR3. The rearrangement uses TRBV14 and TRBJ1-1; D may be TRBD1 (6 bases). The ends were cut back, 1 base at V and 2 bases at J, with 11 bases in the middle. The CDR3 is made up of 15 amino acids. Germline V gene data show CDR1 as SGHDN and CDR2 as FVKESK. CDR3 in DNA: TGTGCCAGCAGCCAAGTTGCAGGGGCAAACACTGAAGCTTTCTTT. It is translated as CASSQVAGANTEAFF.

The rearrangement links TRBV3-1 (or the pseudogene TRBV3-2) to TRBJ2-7; TRBD2 aligns across 11 bases. Trimming took 4 bases from V and 4 from J; bases not matched to a gene: 6. Germline lookup yields CDR1 LGHDT and CDR2 YNNKEL (reference sequence). The CDR3 totals 15 residues. CDR3 sequence reads: CASSRQTSGGYEQYF. CDR3 bases: TGTGCCAGCAGCCGCCAAACTAGCGGGGGATACGAGCAGTACTTC.

The V gene is TRBV20-1, the J gene TRBJ1-1; no firm D call. V lost 3 bases, J lost 1 base, and 6 bases lay in between. From germline, CDR1 is DFQATT and CDR2 SNEGSKA (reference sequence). The CDR3 extends over 12 amino acids. The chain's CDR3 is CSASGPNTEAFF. For the CDR3, the DNA is TGCAGTGCTAGTGGACCGAACACTGAAGCTTTCTTT.

This chain links TRBV7-9 with TRBJ1-2, with 12 bases lining up with TRBD1. V dropped 1 base and J dropped 7; count of bases not matched to a gene: 7. CDR1 is SEHNR, CDR2 FQNEAQ, per germline (reference sequence). CDR3 size: 16 residues. The CDR3 loop reads CASSLGGTGGPVGYTF. The CDR3 coding sequence is TGTGCCAGCAGCTTAGGGGGGACAGGGGGCCCAGTTGGCTACACCTTC. Looking up the rest from reference TRBV7-9 and TRBJ1-2 gives the full variable domain: DTGVSQNPRHKITKRGQNVTFRCDPISEHNRLYWYRQTLGQGPEFLTYFQNEAQLEKSRLLSDRFSAERPKGSFSTLEIQRTEQGDSAMYLCASSLGGTGGPVGYTFGSGTRLTVV.

This sequence joins TRBV7-8 and TRBJ1-6, with no clear D. Germline V gene lookup returns CDR1 SGHVS and CDR2 FQNEAQ. V was pared by 1 base and J by 6 bases, with 10 bases between. The length of the CDR3 is 15 residues. This CDR3 is CASSLEGLGNSPLHF. The CDR3 DNA reads as TGTGCCAGCAGCTTAGAAGGATTGGGTAATTCACCCCTCCACTTT.

The CDR3 loop reads CASSYSAGGTEAFF. The CDR3 DNA is TGTGCCAGCAGTTACTCAGCAGGTGGGACTGAAGCTTTCTTT. The gene calls are TRBV6-5 and TRBJ1-1; D gene uncertain. Germline values: CDR1 MNHEY, CDR2 SVGAGI. The CDR3 contains 14 residues. Trimming stripped 0 bases from V and 5 bases from J, with 10 bases between.

The J gene is TRBJ1-2, the V gene TRBV9, with D unresolved. The CDR3 extends over 16 amino acids. Trimming stripped 4 bases from V and 4 bases from J, with 20 bases between. The germline gives CDR1 SGDLS, CDR2 YYNGEE. The CDR3 DNA sequence: TGTGCCAGCAGCCTAACTTCTGGTCTTTCGTCCTATGGCTACACCTTC. Protein product: CASSLTSGLSSYGYTF.